This T cell receptor beta chain was found in a study of blood T cell repertoires in COVID-19. In the study overall: COVID-19 samples, acute and convalescent, were from the United States, Italy and Spain.

Sequenced by immunoSEQ multiplex PCR; TCRdb stores in-frame clones only, minus some. The repertoire holds over 200,000 clones, around nine tenths seen once, with around 3.6% in the top ten. The CDR3 has 15 amino acids. Germline V gene sequence: CDR1 SGHRS, CDR2 YFSETQ. V was trimmed by 1 base and J by 3 bases, leaving 14 bases between them. Recruits, aged roughly 18 to 95 years, lived in 24 US areas. Exposed enrollees had met someone with a PCR-confirmed or clinician-diagnosed COVID-19 case at some point within the 2 weeks before study entry. The J gene is TRBJ2-7, the V gene TRBV5-1; possibly TRBD1 for D (6 bases). The sample was PBMCs or T cells enriched from blood (not recorded which). The sequence was collected from a woman aged 25 to 39 who had been exposed to COVID-19. This chain's CDR3 is CASSLQTGFNYEQYF. CDR3 in DNA: TGCGCCAGCAGCTTGCAGACAGGTTTCAACTACGAGCAGTACTTC.